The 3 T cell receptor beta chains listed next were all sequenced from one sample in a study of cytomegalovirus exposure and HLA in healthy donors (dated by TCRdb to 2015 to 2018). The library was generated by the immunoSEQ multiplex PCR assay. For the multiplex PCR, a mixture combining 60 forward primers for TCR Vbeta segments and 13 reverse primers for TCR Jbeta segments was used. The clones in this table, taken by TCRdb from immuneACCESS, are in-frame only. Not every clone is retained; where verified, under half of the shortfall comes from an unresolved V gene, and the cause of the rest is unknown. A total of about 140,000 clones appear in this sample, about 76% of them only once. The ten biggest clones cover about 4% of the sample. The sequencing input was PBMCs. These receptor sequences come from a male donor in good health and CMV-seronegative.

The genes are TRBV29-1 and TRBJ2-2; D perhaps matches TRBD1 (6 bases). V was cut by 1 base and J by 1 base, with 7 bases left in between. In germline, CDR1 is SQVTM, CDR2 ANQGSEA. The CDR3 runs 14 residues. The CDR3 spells CSVEVRGNTGELFF. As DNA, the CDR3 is TGCAGCGTTGAAGTCAGGGGGAACACCGGGGAGCTGTTTTTT.

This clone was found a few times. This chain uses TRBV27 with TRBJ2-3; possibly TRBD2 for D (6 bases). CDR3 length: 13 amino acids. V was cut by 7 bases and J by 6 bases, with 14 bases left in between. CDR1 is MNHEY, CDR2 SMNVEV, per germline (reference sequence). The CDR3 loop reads CASIGGGADTQYF. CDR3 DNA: TGTGCCAGCATCGGAGGAGGGGCGGATACGCAGTATTTT.

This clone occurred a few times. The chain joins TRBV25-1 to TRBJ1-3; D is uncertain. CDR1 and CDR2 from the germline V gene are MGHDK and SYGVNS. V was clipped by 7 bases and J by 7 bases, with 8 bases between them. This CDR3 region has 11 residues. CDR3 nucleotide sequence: TGTGCCAGCACCAGTACGAACACCATATATTTT. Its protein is CASTSTNTIYF.